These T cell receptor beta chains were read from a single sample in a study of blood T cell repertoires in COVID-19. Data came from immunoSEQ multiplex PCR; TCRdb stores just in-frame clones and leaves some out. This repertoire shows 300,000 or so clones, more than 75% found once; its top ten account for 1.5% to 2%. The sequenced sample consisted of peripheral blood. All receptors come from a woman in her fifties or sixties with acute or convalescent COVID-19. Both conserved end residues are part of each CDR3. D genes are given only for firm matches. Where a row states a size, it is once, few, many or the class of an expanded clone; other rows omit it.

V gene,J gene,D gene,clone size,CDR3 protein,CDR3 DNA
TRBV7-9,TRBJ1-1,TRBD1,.,CASSYGTGLAAFF,TGTGCCAGCAGCTATGGGACAGGGTTGGCGGCTTTCTTT
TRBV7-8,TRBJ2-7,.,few,CASSLGDIYEQYF,TGTGCCAGCAGCTTAGGGGACATTTACGAGCAGTACTTC
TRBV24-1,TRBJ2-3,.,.,CATSLAPGADTQYF,TGTGCCACCAGTCTGGCCCCCGGGGCAGATACGCAGTATTTT
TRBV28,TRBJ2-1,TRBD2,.,CASISAGVTYNEQFF,TGTGCCAGCATCTCAGCGGGAGTGACCTACAATGAGCAGTTCTTC
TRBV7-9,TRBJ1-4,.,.,CASSQQVSNEKLFF,TGTGCCAGCAGCCAACAGGTTTCCAATGAAAAACTGTTTTTT
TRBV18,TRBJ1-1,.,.,CASSPLGPPMNTEAFF,TGTGCCAGCTCACCTCTTGGCCCCCCCATGAACACTGAAGCTTTCTTT
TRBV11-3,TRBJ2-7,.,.,CASSRSGAYEQYF,TGTGCCAGCAGTCGGTCAGGGGCCTACGAGCAGTACTTC
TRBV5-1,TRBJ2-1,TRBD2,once,CASSATTSGPNEQFF,TGCGCCAGCAGCGCTACGACTAGCGGACCTAATGAGCAGTTCTTC
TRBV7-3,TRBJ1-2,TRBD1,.,CASSLTQGANYGYTF,TGTGCCAGCAGCTTAACTCAGGGGGCGAACTATGGCTACACCTTC
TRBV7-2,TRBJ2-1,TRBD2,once,CASSLDRDYQFF,TGTGCCAGCAGCTTAGATAGGGACTATCAGTTCTTC
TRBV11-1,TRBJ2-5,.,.,CASSMGLLTETQYF,TGTGCCAGCAGCATGGGACTCCTGACGGAGACCCAGTACTTC
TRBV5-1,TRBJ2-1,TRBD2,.,CARPETSGKPNSYNEQFF,TGCGCCAGACCGGAGACTAGCGGAAAACCGAACTCCTACAATGAGCAGTTCTTC
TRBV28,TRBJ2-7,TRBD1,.,CASSSPWGQVYEQYF,TGTGCCAGCAGCTCGCCTTGGGGACAGGTCTACGAGCAGTACTTC
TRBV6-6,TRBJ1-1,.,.,CASSYPGGGLEAFF,TGTGCCAGCAGTTACCCCGGGGGAGGACTTGAAGCTTTCTTT
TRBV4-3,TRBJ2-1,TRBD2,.,CASSQDHLAAPGDEQFF,TGCGCCAGCAGCCAAGACCACCTAGCGGCCCCTGGGGATGAGCAGTTCTTC
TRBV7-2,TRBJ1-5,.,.,CASSLFGDYPDQPQHF,TGTGCCAGCAGCTTATTCGGTGATTACCCGGATCAGCCCCAGCATTTT
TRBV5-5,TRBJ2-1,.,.,CASSSVPSSYNEQFF,TGTGCCAGCTCCTCGGTCCCGAGCTCCTACAATGAGCAGTTCTTC
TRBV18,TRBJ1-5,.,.,CASSPARGGAYSNQPQHF,TGTGCCAGCTCACCCGCTAGGGGGGGGGCTTATAGCAATCAGCCCCAGCATTTT